This T cell receptor beta chain was sequenced in a study of T cells in localized non-small cell lung cancer. Method: immunoSEQ multiplex PCR; TCRdb's copy keeps in-frame clones and lacks some. The sample holds about 30,000 clones, around nine tenths seen once. Sequencing used peripheral blood, obtained before any cancer treatment. The receptor was isolated from a female donor older than 55 with stage III squamous cell lung carcinoma.

CDR3 residues: CASSQDLGTGRNYGYTF. The DNA for the CDR3 is TGCGCCAGCAGCCAAGATCTTGGGACAGGACGAAACTATGGCTACACCTTC. The chain combines TRBV4-3 with TRBJ1-2; 8 bases map to TRBD1. Germline values: CDR1 LGHNA, CDR2 YSLEER. CDR3 length: 17 amino acids. The ends lost 0 bases at V and 2 bases at J; junction bases unmatched: 8.